Listed below are T cell receptor beta chains from one sample, sequenced in a study of T cell repertoires in cytomegalovirus infection. TCRdb recomputed calls from the reads with MiXCR, one row per CDR3 protein. Among over 200,000 distinct CDR3 sequences listed, about an eighth were seen once. Sample: PBMCs. These receptors all come from a human donor in good health (CMV status not recorded). Some clones in this sample may be carry-over from other donors' samples. Each CDR3 is given with its conserved first and last residue. The order of the fields is clone size, V gene, D gene, J gene, CDR3 protein, CDR3 DNA. The D gene is left open where the match is weak. Some rows mark clone size as missing; the rest say once, few, many or name a class of expanded clone.

clone size: -
V gene: TRBV5-1
D gene: TRBD1
J gene: TRBJ2-1
CDR3 protein: CASSRQGINEQFF
CDR3 DNA: TGCGCCAGCAGCAGACAGGGCATCAATGAGCAGTTCTTC

clone size: -
V gene: TRBV20-1
D gene: -
J gene: TRBJ1-2
CDR3 protein: CSASAGGGYTF
CDR3 DNA: TGCAGTGCTAGTGCAGGAGGTGGCTACACCTTC

clone size: -
V gene: TRBV11-2
D gene: -
J gene: TRBJ2-7
CDR3 protein: CASSMVPFEQYF
CDR3 DNA: TGTGCCAGCAGCATGGTTCCCTTCGAGCAGTACTTC

clone size: -
V gene: TRBV20-1
D gene: TRBD1
J gene: TRBJ2-4
CDR3 protein: CSAQDRGGNIQYF
CDR3 DNA: TGCAGTGCCCAGGACAGGGGGGGGAACATTCAGTACTTC

clone size: -
V gene: TRBV28
D gene: -
J gene: TRBJ2-5
CDR3 protein: CASGPRGGARETQYF
CDR3 DNA: TGTGCCAGCGGACCCAGGGGCGGGGCTCGGGAGACCCAGTACTTC

clone size: -
V gene: TRBV29-1
D gene: -
J gene: TRBJ2-3
CDR3 protein: CSVVTGADTQYF
CDR3 DNA: TGCAGCGTTGTTACTGGGGCAGATACGCAGTATTTT

clone size: many
V gene: TRBV7-2
D gene: -
J gene: TRBJ1-1
CDR3 protein: CASSSRGGEGEAFF
CDR3 DNA: TGTGCCAGCAGCTCAAGAGGAGGGGAGGGTGAAGCTTTCTTT

clone size: many
V gene: TRBV11-3
D gene: TRBD2
J gene: TRBJ2-1
CDR3 protein: CASSLGVASGAYNEQFF
CDR3 DNA: TGTGCCAGCAGCTTAGGGGTCGCTAGCGGGGCTTACAATGAGCAGTTCTTC

clone size: many
V gene: TRBV7-8
D gene: -
J gene: TRBJ1-5
CDR3 protein: CASSLSGVLGNQPQHF
CDR3 DNA: TGTGCCAGCAGCTTGTCAGGGGTTCTGGGCAATCAGCCCCAGCATTTT

clone size: -
V gene: TRBV5-4
D gene: -
J gene: TRBJ1-2
CDR3 protein: CASSPGVRYGYTF
CDR3 DNA: TGTGCCAGCAGCCCGGGGGTACGCTATGGCTACACCTTC

clone size: many
V gene: TRBV5-1
D gene: -
J gene: TRBJ1-1
CDR3 protein: CASSLGPFEGNTEAFF
CDR3 DNA: TGCGCCAGCAGCTTGGGCCCGTTCGAGGGGAACACTGAAGCTTTCTTT

clone size: few
V gene: TRBV20-1
D gene: TRBD2
J gene: TRBJ2-3
CDR3 protein: CSARDGGGATDTQYF
CDR3 DNA: TGCAGTGCTAGAGATGGCGGGGGGGCAACAGATACGCAGTATTTT

clone size: -
V gene: TRBV20-1
D gene: -
J gene: TRBJ1-1
CDR3 protein: CSASPWAGNTEAFF
CDR3 DNA: TGCAGTGCTTCCCCCTGGGCGGGGAACACTGAAGCTTTCTTT

clone size: -
V gene: TRBV6-6
D gene: TRBD2
J gene: TRBJ2-5
CDR3 protein: CASSYQIAGGKETQYF
CDR3 DNA: TGTGCCAGCAGTTACCAAATAGCGGGAGGAAAAGAGACCCAGTACTTC

clone size: -
V gene: TRBV5-1
D gene: TRBD2
J gene: TRBJ2-1
CDR3 protein: CASSPWGGEQFF
CDR3 DNA: TGCGCCAGCAGCCCCTGGGGGGGGGAGCAGTTCTTC

clone size: many
V gene: TRBV7-9
D gene: -
J gene: TRBJ1-4
CDR3 protein: CAIEGGLDEKLFF
CDR3 DNA: TGTGCCATCGAAGGTGGTTTGGATGAAAAACTGTTTTTT

clone size: few
V gene: TRBV15
D gene: TRBD2
J gene: TRBJ2-1
CDR3 protein: CATSRSQLAGGGSSYNEQFF
CDR3 DNA: TGTGCCACCAGCCGAAGCCAACTAGCGGGAGGGGGAAGCTCCTACAATGAGCAGTTCTTC

clone size: many
V gene: TRBV6-1
D gene: -
J gene: TRBJ2-7
CDR3 protein: CASPYTGYYRSYEQYF
CDR3 DNA: TGTGCCAGCCCCTACACAGGCTACTACCGATCCTACGAGCAGTACTTC

clone size: -
V gene: TRBV20-1
D gene: TRBD2
J gene: TRBJ2-1
CDR3 protein: CSAGDKRGGSYNEQFF
CDR3 DNA: TGCAGTGCTGGGGACAAGCGGGGGGGCTCCTACAATGAGCAGTTCTTC

clone size: many
V gene: TRBV11-2
D gene: -
J gene: TRBJ1-2
CDR3 protein: CASSPGLLAGGGYTF
CDR3 DNA: TGTGCCAGCAGCCCTGGACTGCTCGCTGGAGGTGGCTACACCTTC

clone size: many
V gene: TRBV12-3/TRBV12-4
D gene: -
J gene: TRBJ2-7
CDR3 protein: CASSLTTGVYEQYF
CDR3 DNA: TGTGCCAGCAGTTTAACTACGGGGGTCTACGAGCAGTACTTC

clone size: -
V gene: TRBV28
D gene: TRBD2
J gene: TRBJ2-1
CDR3 protein: CASSSQWLSGRAVSYNEQFF
CDR3 DNA: TGTGCCAGCAGTTCGCAGTGGCTCAGCGGGAGGGCCGTCTCCTACAATGAGCAGTTCTTC

clone size: few
V gene: TRBV20-1
D gene: -
J gene: TRBJ2-2
CDR3 protein: CSARNSPWVTGELFF
CDR3 DNA: TGCAGTGCTAGGAACAGCCCGTGGGTCACCGGGGAGCTGTTTTTT

clone size: -
V gene: TRBV7-3
D gene: TRBD2
J gene: TRBJ2-5
CDR3 protein: CASSLTSAGGPETQYF
CDR3 DNA: TGTGCCAGCAGCTTAACGTCGGCGGGGGGGCCAGAGACCCAGTACTTC